The rows below give T cell receptor beta chains drawn from one sample of a study of T cells after yellow fever vaccination. Each CDR3 protein is one row after TCRdb ran MiXCR on the 5' RACE reads. The sample records approximately 58,000 distinct CDR3 sequences, 5.5% to 6% being singletons. This sample comprised PBMCs, either bulk or a sorted T-cell subset (CD4+, CD8+, memory, or dextramer-sorted; not recorded which), obtained on the day of the yellow fever booster vaccination. Receptor source: a man aged 18-30 years who received the YFV17D yellow fever vaccine. CDR3s include the opening cysteine and the closing phenylalanine or tryptophan. Each record gives: V gene, J gene, clone size, CDR3 length, D gene, CDR3 protein, CDR3 DNA. The D gene is left open where the match is weak. Clone size is not always given. Where it is, it says once, few, many or a class for expanded clones.

v_call: TRBV20-1; j_call: TRBJ2-5; clone_size: -; cdr3_length: 15; d_call: TRBD1; cdr3_aa: CSAVPPGQVQETQYF; cdr3_nt: TGCAGTGCTGTACCTCCGGGACAGGTCCAAGAGACCCAGTACTTC
v_call: TRBV6-5; j_call: TRBJ2-3; clone_size: many; cdr3_length: 14; d_call: -; cdr3_aa: CASPVGSNTDTQYF; cdr3_nt: TGTGCCAGTCCTGTGGGTTCTAACACAGATACGCAGTATTTT
v_call: TRBV6-5; j_call: TRBJ2-7; clone_size: many; cdr3_length: 12; d_call: TRBD2; cdr3_aa: CASSGRGYEQYF; cdr3_nt: TGTGCCAGCAGCGGGAGGGGGTACGAGCAGTACTTC
v_call: TRBV5-1; j_call: TRBJ2-2; clone_size: many; cdr3_length: 19; d_call: -; cdr3_aa: CASSLVPPSAGYPNRELFF; cdr3_nt: TGCGCCAGCAGCTTGGTTCCCCCGTCGGCAGGGTATCCCAACCGGGAGCTGTTTTTT
v_call: TRBV5-1; j_call: TRBJ2-3; clone_size: -; cdr3_length: 17; d_call: TRBD2; cdr3_aa: CASSLAGVAGGTDTQYF; cdr3_nt: TGCGCCAGCAGCTTGGCCGGGGTAGCGGGGGGCACAGATACGCAGTATTTT
v_call: TRBV7-9; j_call: TRBJ1-4; clone_size: few; cdr3_length: 13; d_call: -; cdr3_aa: CASGAPTNEKLFF; cdr3_nt: TGTGCCTCCGGGGCACCAACTAATGAAAAACTGTTTTTT
v_call: TRBV12-3/TRBV12-4; j_call: TRBJ2-4; clone_size: many; cdr3_length: 12; d_call: -; cdr3_aa: CASSFEGNIQYF; cdr3_nt: TGTGCCAGCAGTTTCGAGGGAAACATTCAGTACTTC
v_call: TRBV9; j_call: TRBJ1-1; clone_size: -; cdr3_length: 14; d_call: -; cdr3_aa: CASSGTSQGTEAFF; cdr3_nt: TGTGCCAGCAGCGGGACCTCACAGGGTACTGAAGCTTTCTTT
v_call: TRBV7-2; j_call: TRBJ1-1; clone_size: few; cdr3_length: 16; d_call: -; cdr3_aa: CASSLGPQGRGTEAFF; cdr3_nt: TGTGCCAGCAGCTTGGGCCCACAGGGAAGGGGCACTGAAGCTTTCTTT
v_call: TRBV5-1; j_call: TRBJ2-7; clone_size: many; cdr3_length: 14; d_call: -; cdr3_aa: CASSFNGVRDEQYF; cdr3_nt: TGCGCCAGCAGCTTTAATGGCGTCCGGGACGAGCAGTACTTC
v_call: TRBV12-3/TRBV12-4; j_call: TRBJ1-1; clone_size: many; cdr3_length: 15; d_call: TRBD1; cdr3_aa: CASRRDRAVNTEAFF; cdr3_nt: TGTGCCAGCAGACGAGACAGGGCGGTGAACACTGAAGCTTTCTTT
v_call: TRBV5-4; j_call: TRBJ2-3; clone_size: -; cdr3_length: 13; d_call: -; cdr3_aa: CASGRPHTDTQYF; cdr3_nt: TGTGCCAGCGGGAGACCCCACACAGATACGCAGTATTTT
v_call: TRBV12-3/TRBV12-4; j_call: TRBJ2-2; clone_size: many; cdr3_length: 16; d_call: -; cdr3_aa: CASTPDVGALSGELFF; cdr3_nt: TGTGCCAGCACCCCAGACGTGGGAGCCCTGAGCGGGGAGCTGTTTTTT
v_call: TRBV10-2; j_call: TRBJ2-3; clone_size: -; cdr3_length: 13; d_call: -; cdr3_aa: CASSPRGPDTLYF; cdr3_nt: TGCGCCAGCAGTCCCAGGGGCCCAGATACGCTGTATTTT
v_call: TRBV20-1; j_call: TRBJ1-2; clone_size: many; cdr3_length: 12; d_call: -; cdr3_aa: CSARFLGAGYTF; cdr3_nt: TGCAGTGCTAGGTTCCTCGGGGCTGGCTACACCTTC
v_call: TRBV5-1; j_call: TRBJ2-3; clone_size: -; cdr3_length: 17; d_call: TRBD1; cdr3_aa: CASSSPFRGQDTDTQYF; cdr3_nt: TGCGCCAGCAGCTCCCCTTTCAGGGGGCAGGACACAGATACGCAGTATTTT
v_call: TRBV5-1; j_call: TRBJ1-1; clone_size: many; cdr3_length: 14; d_call: TRBD1; cdr3_aa: CASSLGQGFSEAFF; cdr3_nt: TGCGCCAGCAGCTTGGGACAGGGTTTTAGTGAAGCTTTCTTT
v_call: TRBV5-6; j_call: TRBJ2-2; clone_size: few; cdr3_length: 14; d_call: TRBD1; cdr3_aa: CASSGDRNTGELFF; cdr3_nt: TGTGCCAGCAGCGGGGACAGAAACACCGGGGAGCTGTTTTTT
v_call: TRBV3-1; j_call: TRBJ2-2; clone_size: -; cdr3_length: 15; d_call: TRBD2; cdr3_aa: CASSPLAGGPRELFF; cdr3_nt: TGTGCCAGCAGCCCTTTGGCGGGGGGGCCCCGGGAGCTGTTTTTT
v_call: TRBV29-1; j_call: TRBJ1-5; clone_size: -; cdr3_length: 12; d_call: TRBD1; cdr3_aa: CSVYRGIQPQHF; cdr3_nt: TGCAGCGTCTACAGGGGTATTCAGCCCCAGCATTTT
v_call: TRBV11-2; j_call: TRBJ2-5; clone_size: -; cdr3_length: 15; d_call: -; cdr3_aa: CASSLGGDDQETQYF; cdr3_nt: TGTGCCAGCAGCTTAGGGGGGGACGATCAAGAGACCCAGTACTTC
v_call: TRBV7-8; j_call: TRBJ2-5; clone_size: many; cdr3_length: 17; d_call: TRBD2; cdr3_aa: CASSARLAGAKNEAQYF; cdr3_nt: TGTGCCAGCAGCGCCCGACTAGCGGGGGCGAAAAACGAAGCCCAGTACTTC
v_call: TRBV9; j_call: TRBJ2-5; clone_size: few; cdr3_length: 16; d_call: -; cdr3_aa: CASTGRGGPFGETQYF; cdr3_nt: TGTGCCAGCACAGGAAGGGGGGGGCCTTTTGGAGAGACCCAGTACTTC
v_call: TRBV4-1; j_call: TRBJ1-6; clone_size: many; cdr3_length: 15; d_call: -; cdr3_aa: CASSQDSRVNSPLHF; cdr3_nt: TGCGCCAGCAGCCAAGACTCAAGGGTTAATTCACCCCTCCACTTT
v_call: TRBV7-2; j_call: TRBJ1-5; clone_size: many; cdr3_length: 14; d_call: -; cdr3_aa: CASSLGAGNQPQHF; cdr3_nt: TGTGCCAGCAGCTTAGGGGCAGGTAATCAGCCCCAGCATTTT
v_call: TRBV20-1; j_call: TRBJ1-2; clone_size: many; cdr3_length: 14; d_call: -; cdr3_aa: CSAREDPANYGYTF; cdr3_nt: TGCAGTGCTAGAGAAGACCCAGCTAACTATGGCTACACCTTC
v_call: TRBV10-3; j_call: TRBJ2-1; clone_size: few; cdr3_length: 15; d_call: TRBD2; cdr3_aa: CAISELAGVRNEQFF; cdr3_nt: TGTGCCATCAGTGAACTAGCGGGGGTTCGCAATGAGCAGTTCTTC
v_call: TRBV27; j_call: TRBJ1-1; clone_size: -; cdr3_length: 16; d_call: -; cdr3_aa: CASSLSPSTRNTEAFF; cdr3_nt: TGTGCCAGCAGTTTGTCCCCCTCGACCAGGAACACTGAAGCTTTCTTT
v_call: TRBV27; j_call: TRBJ2-3; clone_size: many; cdr3_length: 13; d_call: -; cdr3_aa: CASIYRMGDTQYF; cdr3_nt: TGTGCCAGCATCTACAGGATGGGAGATACGCAGTATTTT
v_call: TRBV29-1; j_call: TRBJ1-1; clone_size: many; cdr3_length: 13; d_call: TRBD1; cdr3_aa: CSARGQGLSEAFF; cdr3_nt: TGCAGCGCACGTGGACAGGGTTTATCTGAAGCTTTCTTT
v_call: TRBV7-6; j_call: TRBJ2-3; clone_size: few; cdr3_length: 15; d_call: TRBD2; cdr3_aa: CASSHRTSGTDTQYF; cdr3_nt: TGTGCCAGCAGCCACCGGACTAGCGGGACAGATACGCAGTATTTT
v_call: TRBV29-1; j_call: TRBJ2-1; clone_size: many; cdr3_length: 13; d_call: -; cdr3_aa: CSVGGSSYNEQFF; cdr3_nt: TGCAGCGTTGGGGGGAGCTCCTACAATGAGCAGTTCTTC
v_call: TRBV18; j_call: TRBJ1-1; clone_size: -; cdr3_length: 15; d_call: -; cdr3_aa: CASSQDGRLNTEAFF; cdr3_nt: TGTGCCAGCTCACAGGATGGGCGCCTGAACACTGAAGCTTTCTTT
v_call: TRBV23-1; j_call: TRBJ2-7; clone_size: -; cdr3_length: 13; d_call: -; cdr3_aa: CATRTVYSYEQYF; cdr3_nt: TGCGCCACCAGGACAGTATACAGCTACGAGCAGTACTTC
v_call: TRBV5-1; j_call: TRBJ2-1; clone_size: many; cdr3_length: 14; d_call: -; cdr3_aa: CASTFDSPGDEQFF; cdr3_nt: TGCGCCAGCACCTTTGACTCTCCGGGAGATGAGCAGTTCTTC
v_call: TRBV5-1; j_call: TRBJ2-7; clone_size: few; cdr3_length: 15; d_call: TRBD1; cdr3_aa: CASSGPTGLSYEQYF; cdr3_nt: TGCGCCAGCAGCGGACCGACAGGGCTATCCTACGAGCAGTACTTC
v_call: TRBV4-1; j_call: TRBJ1-5; clone_size: -; cdr3_length: 16; d_call: -; cdr3_aa: CASSLRGQGRDQPQHF; cdr3_nt: TGCGCCAGCAGCCTACGGGGGCAGGGGAGGGATCAGCCCCAGCATTTT
v_call: TRBV7-2; j_call: TRBJ1-2; clone_size: few; cdr3_length: 14; d_call: TRBD1; cdr3_aa: CASSVTGTGGGYTF; cdr3_nt: TGTGCCAGCAGCGTCACCGGGACAGGGGGTGGCTACACCTTC
v_call: TRBV6-6; j_call: TRBJ2-7; clone_size: many; cdr3_length: 14; d_call: -; cdr3_aa: CASSYPDRSGEQYF; cdr3_nt: TGTGCCAGCAGTTACCCAGACAGGTCGGGCGAGCAGTACTTC
v_call: TRBV7-8; j_call: TRBJ2-1; clone_size: many; cdr3_length: 15; d_call: TRBD2; cdr3_aa: CASKRSGGVYNEQFF; cdr3_nt: TGTGCCAGCAAACGAAGCGGGGGGGTCTACAATGAGCAGTTCTTC
v_call: TRBV18; j_call: TRBJ1-5; clone_size: few; cdr3_length: 14; d_call: -; cdr3_aa: CASSPIGPPTAQHF; cdr3_nt: TGTGCCAGCTCACCAATAGGGCCGCCCACGGCCCAGCATTTT
v_call: TRBV4-1; j_call: TRBJ1-5; clone_size: -; cdr3_length: 16; d_call: -; cdr3_aa: CASSQVDSISSQPQHF; cdr3_nt: TGCGCCAGCAGCCAAGTCGACAGCATCTCGAGTCAGCCCCAGCATTTT
v_call: TRBV6-1; j_call: TRBJ1-6; clone_size: many; cdr3_length: 15; d_call: -; cdr3_aa: CASSPGGRGGSPLHF; cdr3_nt: TGTGCCAGCAGTCCGGGAGGGCGGGGAGGATCACCCCTCCACTTT
v_call: TRBV5-1; j_call: TRBJ1-1; clone_size: -; cdr3_length: 14; d_call: -; cdr3_aa: CASSSREENTEAFF; cdr3_nt: TGCGCCAGCAGCTCCCGGGAGGAGAACACTGAAGCTTTCTTT